Shown below are 16 T cell receptor beta chains from a single sample sequenced in a study of shared clonotypes between healthy human individuals. Positive CCR7 selection of CD45RO-negative cells yielded the naive CD8 cells, and terminally differentiated effector memory CD45RA+ cells were excluded. Clones were sequenced by immunoSEQ multiplex PCR, and TCRdb holds only the in-frame ones, with some missing. Of millions of clones in the sample, approximately 94% were seen once. The material sequenced was naive CD8+ T cells sorted from blood. Every receptor here comes from a man between 18 and 35 years old in good health.

The V gene is TRBV4-1, the J gene TRBJ2-1; no reliable D call. V was pared by 1 base and J by 0 bases, with 7 bases between. The CDR3 loop spans 15 amino acids. Germline CDR1 reads MGHRA; CDR2 reads YSYEKL. This CDR3 reads CASSQGSASYNEQFF. The CDR3 nucleotides read TGCGCCAGCAGCCAAGGGTCAGCCTCCTACAATGAGCAGTTCTTC.

The chain is built from TRBV10-1 and TRBJ2-2; D unresolved. The CDR3 is made up of 13 amino acids. V lost 0 bases to trimming and J lost 6 bases, with 5 bases between them. Germline V gives CDR1 WNHNN, CDR2 SYGVQD (reference sequence). The CDR3 protein is CASSESVSGELFF. CDR3 in DNA: TGCGCCAGCAGTGAGTCGGTATCCGGGGAGCTGTTTTTT.

Worth noting for this clone: Germline is not matched at one junction end, which may reflect a read error. The chain links TRBV5-5 to TRBJ2-7; D unclear. The CDR3 is 14 amino acids. CDR1 and CDR2 (germline): SGHKS, YYEKEE (reference sequence). CDR3: CASSLIKHSYEQYF. The CDR3 DNA reads TGTGCTAGCAGCTTAATAAAACACTCCTACGAGCAGTACTTC. Filled out from reference TRBV5-5 and TRBJ2-7, the complete variable domain reads DAGVTQSPTHLIKTRGQQVTLRCSPISGHKSVSWYQQVLGQGPQFIFQYYEKEERGRGNFPDRFSARQFPNYSSELNVNALLLGDSALYLCASSLIKHSYEQYFGPGTRLTVT.

This chain connects TRBV28 to TRBJ2-3, with D possibly TRBD1 on 6 matching bases. Germline CDR1 and CDR2: MDHEN and SYDVKM. The CDR3 runs to 16 residues. Trimming pared 5 bases from V and 1 base from J, leaving 16 bases between. The CDR3 nucleotides are TGTGCCAGCAGTCACTTACGGGACACAGGCACAGATACGCAGTATTTT. Translating it yields CASSHLRDTGTDTQYF.

V gene TRBV9 combines with J gene TRBJ2-7, with TRBD1 matching over 11 bases. V shed 2 bases and J 4 bases; nucleotides not matched to a gene: 11. This CDR3 is 17 amino acids long. Germline V gene lookup returns CDR1 SGDLS and CDR2 YYNGEE. In DNA form, the CDR3 reads TGTGCCAGCAGCGTTGCGCCGGACAGGGGGCTACGGTACGAGCAGTACTTC. Residues: CASSVAPDRGLRYEQYF.

The chain recombines TRBV5-1 with TRBJ1-1; unclear D gene. With 3 bases removed from V and 0 bases from J, the gap between germline ends came to 9 bases. There are 14 residues in the CDR3. Germline V gene sequence: CDR1 SGHRS, CDR2 YFSETQ. The CDR3 DNA reads TGCGCCAGCAGCTACGGACCGCTGAACACTGAAGCTTTCTTT. Translated, it gives CASSYGPLNTEAFF. Variable domain in full (rest from reference TRBV5-1 and TRBJ1-1): KAGVTQTPRYLIKTRGQQVTLSCSPISGHRSVSWYQQTPGQGLQFLFEYFSETQRNKGNFPGRFSGRQFSNSRSEMNVSTLELGDSALYLCASSYGPLNTEAFFGQGTRLTVV.

This chain joins TRBV4-1 and TRBJ1-1; D unclear. V lost 4 bases and J lost 0, with 15 bases in between. This CDR3 is built from 16 residues. Germline-derived CDR1 and CDR2 are MGHRA and YSYEKL. The CDR3: CASSPRPIEVNTEAFF. In DNA, the CDR3 is TGCGCCAGCAGCCCCCGTCCCATCGAGGTGAACACTGAAGCTTTCTTT.

The V call is TRBV5-6, the J call TRBJ2-7; 7 bases map to TRBD1. The CDR3 covers 15 residues. J lost 0 bases, V lost 4 bases, and 7 bases had no gene match. CDR1 SGHDT and CDR2 YYEEEE come from the germline V gene. The CDR3 sequence: CASSTGDSSSYEQYF. CDR3 DNA sequence: TGTGCCAGCAGCACAGGGGACAGCAGCTCCTACGAGCAGTACTTC. Full variable domain (remainder filled in from reference TRBV5-6 and TRBJ2-7): DAGVTQSPTHLIKTRGQQVTLRCSPKSGHDTVSWYQQALGQGPQFIFQYYEEEERQRGNFPDRFSGHQFPNYSSELNVNALLLGDSALYLCASSTGDSSSYEQYFGPGTRLTVT.

About this clone itself: The identical CDR3 is also encoded by other nucleotide sequences in the sample. The chain combines TRBV9 with TRBJ2-3; TRBD2 agrees at 11 bases. The CDR3 has 16 residues. V lost 0 bases, J lost 4 bases, and 4 bases stayed unmatched. Looked up from germline, CDR1 is SGDLS and CDR2 is YYNGEE. The CDR3 loop reads CASSVALAGGPDTQYF. For the CDR3, the DNA is TGTGCCAGCAGCGTAGCTCTAGCGGGGGGCCCAGATACGCAGTATTTT.

V is TRBV27 and J is TRBJ2-2; TRBD2 matches 7 bases. CDR3 length: 13 amino acids. V lost 5 bases and J lost 7; bases outside the gene matches: 4. CDR1 MNHEY and CDR2 SMNVEV come from the germline V gene (reference sequence). CDR3: CASSARDYGELFF. The DNA for the CDR3 is TGTGCCAGCAGTGCGCGGGACTACGGGGAGCTGTTTTTT.

The chain links TRBV28 to TRBJ2-3; 7 bases are a match to TRBD1. This CDR3 spans 15 amino acids. With 2 bases clipped from V and 5 bases from J, the junction kept 7 bases outside the gene matches. Germline-derived CDR1 and CDR2 are MDHEN and SYDVKM. CDR3 sequence reads: CASSLLAGGEDTQYF. The CDR3 nucleotides read TGTGCCAGCAGTTTACTGGCAGGGGGAGAAGATACGCAGTATTTT.

The chain joins TRBV19 to TRBJ1-4; D is possibly TRBD1 (5 bases). V lost 5 bases, J lost 4 bases, and 8 bases lay in between. Germline V gene data show CDR1 as LNHDA and CDR2 as SQIVND (reference sequence). The CDR3 is 13 residues long. CDR3 nucleotides: TGTGCCAGTAGTCGACAGCTTAATGAAAAACTGTTTTTT. Residues: CASSRQLNEKLFF. Based on the CDR3 plus reference TRBV19 and TRBJ1-4, the full variable domain is DGGITQSPKYLFRKEGQNVTLSCEQNLNHDAMYWYRQDPGQGLRLIYYSQIVNDFQKGDIAEGYSVSREKKESFPLTVTSAQKNPTAFYLCASSRQLNEKLFFGSGTQLSVL.

The V and J genes are TRBV7-9 and TRBJ2-7; 11 nucleotides match TRBD2. The CDR3 contains 16 residues. Germline V lookup: CDR1 SEHNR, CDR2 FQNEAQ (reference sequence). After removal of 5 bases from V and 1 base from J, the junction contained 7 bases not matched to a gene. This CDR3 reads CASSESGLAVSYEQYF. The CDR3 region has the DNA TGTGCCAGCAGCGAGTCGGGACTAGCGGTTTCCTACGAGCAGTACTTC. Variable domain in full (rest from reference TRBV7-9 and TRBJ2-7): DTGVSQNPRHKITKRGQNVTFRCDPISEHNRLYWYRQTLGQGPEFLTYFQNEAQLEKSRLLSDRFSAERPKGSFSTLEIQRTEQGDSAMYLCASSESGLAVSYEQYFGPGTRLTVT.

The V gene is TRBV27, the J gene TRBJ1-6, with D maybe TRBD1 (6 bases). Trimming shortened V by 5 bases and J by 0 bases, and 14 bases separated the two germline ends. The CDR3 contains 17 residues. The germline gives CDR1 MNHEY, CDR2 SMNVEV (reference sequence). Here the CDR3 DNA reads TGTGCCAGCAGTCCGGGGGGCTGGAGCTCCTATAATTCACCCCTCCACTTT. It codes for CASSPGGWSSYNSPLHF.

The chain employs TRBV7-6 and TRBJ2-3; 10 bases are a match to TRBD2. Per germline, CDR1 SGHVS and CDR2 FNYEAQ. V trimming: 4 bases; J trimming: 6 bases; junction bases outside the gene matches: 10. The CDR3 is 16 residues long. The CDR3 bases are TGTGCCAGCAGCTCCCACCAAGCGGGAGGGCCGGATACGCAGTATTTT. This sequence encodes CASSSHQAGGPDTQYF.

The gene calls are TRBV5-1 and TRBJ2-3; D unresolved. The CDR3 totals 16 residues. Germline assignment: CDR1 SGHRS and CDR2 YFSETQ. Trimming removed 2 bases from V and 0 bases from J, with 13 bases in between. The CDR3 is CASSFTRITSTDTQYF. Written as DNA, the CDR3 is TGCGCCAGCAGCTTCACCAGGATTACTAGCACAGATACGCAGTATTTT.